There are many counts of the clone carrying this TCR beta chain. The data are from a study of T cells in Graves' hyperthyroidism and ophthalmopathy. V gave up 0 bases and J gave up 1 base, with 10 bases separating them. Germline values: CDR1 SEHNR, CDR2 FQNEAQ (reference sequence). This CDR3 comprises 15 residues. Active moderate-to-severe ophthalmopathy, Clinical Activity Score at least 3, NOSPECS at least 4, under 3 months' duration. The study left out patients who had uncontrolled infection, other autoimmune disease, pregnancy or lactation. The PBMCs studied were ones that came from 10 ml fresh peripheral blood. What was amplified from RNA transcripts were TCR beta CDR3 regions. Using the HTBI primer set, a first-round RT-PCR was run on the TCR CDR3. TCRdb re-called the multiplex PCR reads through MiXCR, storing one row per CDR3 protein. The data show 450,000 to 500,000 distinct CDR3 sequences, about 22% seen once.

The rearrangement links TRBV7-9 to TRBJ2-7, with D maybe TRBD2 (5 bases). Sequencing input: blood. The source of this sequence is a woman in her seventies with Graves' ophthalmopathy. The CDR3 sequence: CASSLAGVWSYEQYF. CDR3 sequence (DNA): TGTGCCAGCAGCTTAGCGGGAGTTTGGTCCTACGAGCAGTACTTC.